The 6 T cell receptor beta chains below all came from one sample that was sequenced in a study of OX40 agonist ivuxolimab in advanced cancers. The method was immunoSEQ multiplex PCR; TCRdb's version includes in-frame clones alone and lacks a portion of them. Here the sample spans 55,000 to 75,000 clones, around 85% being singletons. Sequencing used CD4+ or CD8+ T cells sorted from blood, obtained in a trial of the OX40 agonist ivuxolimab. Receptor source: an adult with an advanced solid tumor such as melanoma, head and neck, liver or kidney cancer.

The V gene is TRBV5-1, the J gene TRBJ1-2, with 9 bases aligning to TRBD1. V was pared by 4 bases and J by 4 bases, with 8 bases of the junction left unmatched. This CDR3 comprises 15 residues. The germline V gene encodes CDR1 SGHRS and CDR2 YFSETQ. The CDR3 nucleotides are TGCGCCAGCAGCCCCCGGACAGGGGCGCTCTATGGCTACACCTTC. It encodes CASSPRTGALYGYTF.

This clone was recorded only once. This chain joins TRBV30 and TRBJ2-1, with D perhaps TRBD2 (5 bases). The ends were cut back, 5 bases at V and 0 bases at J, with 8 bases in the middle. The CDR3 has 13 residues. Germline V gene sequence: CDR1 GTSNPN, CDR2 SVGIG (reference sequence). The CDR3 DNA reads as TGTGCCTGGGGGAGACTCTCCTACAATGAGCAGTTCTTC. Translating it yields CAWGRLSYNEQFF.

The chain joins TRBV5-1 to TRBJ2-5; D might be TRBD2 (6 bases). V was clipped by 2 bases and J by 1 base, with 9 bases between them. Germline CDR1 and CDR2: SGHRS and YFSETQ. CDR3 size: 14 residues. CDR3 sequence: CASSLQEGQETQYF. The CDR3 coding sequence is TGCGCCAGCAGCTTACAGGAGGGCCAAGAGACCCAGTACTTC.

This sequence joins TRBV10-1 and TRBJ2-2; 7 bases align to TRBD1. In germline, CDR1 is WNHNN, CDR2 SYGVQD (reference sequence). V was pared by 6 bases and J by 4 bases, with 5 bases of the junction left unmatched. There are 14 residues in the CDR3. The CDR3 loop is CASRMDRSTGELFF. The CDR3, as DNA: TGCGCCAGCAGGATGGACAGGAGCACCGGGGAGCTGTTTTTT.

The chain combines TRBV10-3 with TRBJ2-3, with 8 nucleotides matching TRBD1. Trimming took 6 bases from V and 6 from J; bases not matched to a gene: 8. The CDR3 sequence is 14 residues long. Germline V CDR1 and CDR2: ENHRY, SYGVKD. In nucleotides, the CDR3 is TGTGCCATCAGAAAGGGACAGGACCTTGATACGCAGTATTTT. As protein: CAIRKGQDLDTQYF.

The rearrangement links TRBV11-2 to TRBJ2-3; D not resolved. Germline-derived CDR1 and CDR2 are SGHAT and FQNNGV. With 0 bases removed from V and 0 bases from J, the gap between germline ends came to 7 bases. The CDR3 runs to 15 residues. The CDR3 DNA reads TGTGCCAGCAGCTTAGATCTCCACAGCACAGATACGCAGTATTTT. It encodes CASSLDLHSTDTQYF.